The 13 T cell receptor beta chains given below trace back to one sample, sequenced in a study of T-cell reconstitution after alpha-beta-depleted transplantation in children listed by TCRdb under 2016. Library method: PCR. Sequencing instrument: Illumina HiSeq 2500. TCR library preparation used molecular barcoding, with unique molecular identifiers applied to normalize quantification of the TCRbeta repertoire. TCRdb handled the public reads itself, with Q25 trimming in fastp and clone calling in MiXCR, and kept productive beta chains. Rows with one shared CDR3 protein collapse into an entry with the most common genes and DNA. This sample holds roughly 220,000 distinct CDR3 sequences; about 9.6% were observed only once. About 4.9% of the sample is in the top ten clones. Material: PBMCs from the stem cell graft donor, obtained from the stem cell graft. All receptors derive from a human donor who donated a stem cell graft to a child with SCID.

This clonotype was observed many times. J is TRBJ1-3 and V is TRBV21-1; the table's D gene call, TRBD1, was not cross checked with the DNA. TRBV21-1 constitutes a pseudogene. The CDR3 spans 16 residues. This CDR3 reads CASSRNRGPSGNTIYF. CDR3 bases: TGTGCCAGCAGCAGAAACAGGGGGCCTTCTGGAAACACCATATATTTT.

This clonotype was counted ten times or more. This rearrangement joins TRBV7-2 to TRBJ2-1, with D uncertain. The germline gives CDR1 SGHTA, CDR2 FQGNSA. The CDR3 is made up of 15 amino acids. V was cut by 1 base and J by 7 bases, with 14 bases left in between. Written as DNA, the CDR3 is TGTGCCAGCAGCTTAGACCGCTTGTATGTTAATGAGCAGTTCTTC. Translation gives CASSLDRLYVNEQFF.

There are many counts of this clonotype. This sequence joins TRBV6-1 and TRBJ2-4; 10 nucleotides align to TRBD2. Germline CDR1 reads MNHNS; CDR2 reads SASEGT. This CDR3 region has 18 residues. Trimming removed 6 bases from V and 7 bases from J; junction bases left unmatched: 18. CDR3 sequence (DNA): TGTGCCAGCAGATCCGACGGGGCTAGCGGGGGTGATCGTAACATTCAGTACTTC. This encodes CASRSDGASGGDRNIQYF.

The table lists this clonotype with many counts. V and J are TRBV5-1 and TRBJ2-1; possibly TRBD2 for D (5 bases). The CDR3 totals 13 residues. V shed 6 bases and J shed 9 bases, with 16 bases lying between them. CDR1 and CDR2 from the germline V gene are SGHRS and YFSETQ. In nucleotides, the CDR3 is TGCGCCAGCACCGCGGATGAGGGTGGTGAGCAGTTCTTC. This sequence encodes CASTADEGGEQFF.

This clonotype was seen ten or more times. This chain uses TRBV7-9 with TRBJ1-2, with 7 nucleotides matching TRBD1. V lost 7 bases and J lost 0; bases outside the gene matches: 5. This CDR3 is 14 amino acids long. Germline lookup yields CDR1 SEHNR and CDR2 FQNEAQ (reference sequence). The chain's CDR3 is CASTRTGSNYGYTF. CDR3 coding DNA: TGTGCCAGCACCCGGACAGGATCTAACTATGGCTACACCTTC.

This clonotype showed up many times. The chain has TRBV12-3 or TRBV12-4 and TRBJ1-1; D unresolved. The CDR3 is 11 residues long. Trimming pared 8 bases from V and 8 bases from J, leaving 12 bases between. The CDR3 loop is CASLRTREAFF. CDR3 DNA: TGTGCCAGCCTCCGAACCAGGGAAGCTTTCTTT.

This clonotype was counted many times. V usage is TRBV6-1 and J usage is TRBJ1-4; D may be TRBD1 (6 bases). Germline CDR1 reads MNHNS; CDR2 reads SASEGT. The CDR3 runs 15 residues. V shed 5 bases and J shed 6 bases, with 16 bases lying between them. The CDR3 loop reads CASSQTGAWDEKLFF. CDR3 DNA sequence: TGTGCCAGCAGTCAAACGGGGGCTTGGGATGAAAAACTGTTTTTT.

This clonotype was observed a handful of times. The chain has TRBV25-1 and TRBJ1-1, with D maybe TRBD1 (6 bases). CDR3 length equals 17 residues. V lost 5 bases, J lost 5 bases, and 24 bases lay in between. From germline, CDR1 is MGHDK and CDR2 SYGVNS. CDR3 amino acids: CASSRWGAGSKVTEAFF. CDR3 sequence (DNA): TGTGCCAGCAGTCGGTGGGGGGCAGGGTCGAAGGTAACTGAAGCTTTCTTT.

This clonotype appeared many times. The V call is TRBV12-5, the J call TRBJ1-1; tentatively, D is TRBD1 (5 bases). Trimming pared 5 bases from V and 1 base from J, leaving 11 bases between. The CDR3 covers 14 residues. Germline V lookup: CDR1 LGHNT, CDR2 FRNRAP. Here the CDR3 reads CASGAGLPNTEAFF. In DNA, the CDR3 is TGTGCTAGTGGTGCGGGACTCCCGAACACTGAAGCTTTCTTT.

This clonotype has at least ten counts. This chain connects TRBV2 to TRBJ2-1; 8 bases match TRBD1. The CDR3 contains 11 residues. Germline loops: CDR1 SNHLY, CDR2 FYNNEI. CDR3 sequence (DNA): TGTGGGACAGGGTGGTACAATGAGCAGTTCTTC. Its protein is CGTGWYNEQFF.

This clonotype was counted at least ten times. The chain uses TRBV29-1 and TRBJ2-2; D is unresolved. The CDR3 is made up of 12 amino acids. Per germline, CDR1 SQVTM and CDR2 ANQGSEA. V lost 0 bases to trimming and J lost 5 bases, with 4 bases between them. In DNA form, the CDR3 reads TGCAGCGTTGAAGAGGGGACCGGGGAGCTGTTTTTT. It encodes CSVEEGTGELFF.

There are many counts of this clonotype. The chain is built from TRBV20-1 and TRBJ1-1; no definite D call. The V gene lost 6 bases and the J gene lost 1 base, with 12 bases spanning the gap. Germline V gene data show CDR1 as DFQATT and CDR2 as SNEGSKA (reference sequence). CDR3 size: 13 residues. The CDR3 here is CSAVQYGNTEAFF. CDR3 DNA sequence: TGCAGTGCCGTTCAATACGGGAACACTGAAGCTTTCTTT.

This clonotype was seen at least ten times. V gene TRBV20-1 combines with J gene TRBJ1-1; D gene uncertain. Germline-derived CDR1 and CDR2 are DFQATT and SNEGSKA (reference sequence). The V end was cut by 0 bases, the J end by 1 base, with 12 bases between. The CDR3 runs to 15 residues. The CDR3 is CSARDRRIANTEAFF. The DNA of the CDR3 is TGCAGTGCTAGAGATCGTCGGATTGCGAACACTGAAGCTTTCTTT.